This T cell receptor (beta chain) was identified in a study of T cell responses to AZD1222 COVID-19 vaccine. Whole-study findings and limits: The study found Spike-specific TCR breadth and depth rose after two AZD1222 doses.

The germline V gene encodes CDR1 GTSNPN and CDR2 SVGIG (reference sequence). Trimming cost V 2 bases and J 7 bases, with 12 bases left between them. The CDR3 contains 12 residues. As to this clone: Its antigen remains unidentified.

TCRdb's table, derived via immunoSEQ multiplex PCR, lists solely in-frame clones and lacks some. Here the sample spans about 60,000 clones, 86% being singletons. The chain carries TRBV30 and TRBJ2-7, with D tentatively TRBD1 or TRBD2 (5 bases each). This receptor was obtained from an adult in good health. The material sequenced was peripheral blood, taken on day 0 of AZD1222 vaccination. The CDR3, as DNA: TGTGCCTGGAGTCCTAACGGGGCGGAGCAGTACTTC. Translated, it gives CAWSPNGAEQYF. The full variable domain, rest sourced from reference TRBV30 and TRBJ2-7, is SQTIHQWPATLVQPVGSPLSLECTVEGTSNPNLYWYRQAAGRGLQLLFYSVGIGQISSEVPQNLSASRPQDRQFILSSKKLLLSDSGFYLCAWSPNGAEQYFGPGTRLTVT.